These 10 T cell receptor beta chains were sequenced from one sample in a study of identical twins. TCRdb processed the 5' RACE reads anew with MiXCR; each CDR3 protein has one entry. The repertoire consists of about 470,000 distinct CDR3 sequences, with 20% to 25% occurring once and the leading ten covering roughly 3%. The same specimen was also included in a second study, on T cells expressing NK-cell markers.

Input material: CD4+ T cells sorted from blood. Source of these receptors: a woman aged 18-29 years in good health.

The table lists this clonotype with many counts. The chain couples TRBV12-3 or TRBV12-4 to TRBJ1-1, with no clear D. The length of the CDR3 is 14 residues. Trimming shortened V by 7 bases and J by 2 bases, and 14 bases separated the two germline ends. The CDR3 region has the DNA TGTGCCAGCACCCATAGAGCTGAAAACACTGAAGCTTTCTTT. Encoded protein: CASTHRAENTEAFF.

The gene calls are TRBV7-9 and TRBJ2-1; the match to TRBD1 covers 10 bases. Per the germline V gene, CDR1 is SEHNR and CDR2 is FQNEAQ (reference sequence). J was trimmed by 8 bases and V by 5 bases; bases with no gene match: 12. This CDR3 spans 16 amino acids. This CDR3 reads CASSQKPGQGHDEQFF. As DNA, the CDR3 is TGTGCCAGCAGCCAAAAACCGGGACAGGGGCACGATGAGCAGTTCTTC.

V usage is TRBV10-3 and J usage is TRBJ2-3, with 9 bases aligning to TRBD1. V lost 5 bases, J lost 7 bases, and 10 bases stayed unmatched. The CDR3 loop spans 15 amino acids. Germline values: CDR1 ENHRY, CDR2 SYGVKD. The chain's CDR3 is CAISLGQGSGNTQYF. CDR3 bases: TGTGCCATCAGTCTCGGACAGGGGAGTGGAAATACGCAGTATTTT.

The V and J genes are TRBV27 and TRBJ2-1, with D tentatively TRBD1 (6 bases). Germline CDR1 is MNHEY and CDR2 is SMNVEV (reference sequence). The CDR3 has 14 amino acids. Trimming removed 2 bases from V and 6 bases from J, with 11 bases in between. The CDR3 sequence is CASSLGLGGNEQFF. As DNA, the CDR3 is TGTGCCAGCAGTTTAGGGCTAGGGGGCAATGAGCAGTTCTTC.

The sample holds a few counts of this clonotype. This chain connects TRBV12-5 to TRBJ2-6; D unresolved. Trimming left V 2 bases short and J 0 bases short, with 5 bases between. The CDR3 spans 15 residues. The germline V gene encodes CDR1 LGHNT and CDR2 FRNRAP. The CDR3 nucleotides are TGTGCTAGTGGTTTGAGTGCCTCTGGGGCCAACGTCCTGACTTTC. Protein product: CASGLSASGANVLTF.

The chain recombines TRBV11-3 with TRBJ2-5; 7 bases align to TRBD1. J lost 2 bases, V lost 3 bases, and 6 bases had no gene match. The CDR3 runs 15 residues. Germline CDR1 SGHNT, CDR2 YENEEA. The CDR3 bases are TGTGCCAGCAGCTTCAGACAGGGAGTTCAAGAGACCCAGTACTTC. Translating it yields CASSFRQGVQETQYF. Full variable domain (outside the CDR3, taken from reference TRBV11-3 and TRBJ2-5): EAGVVQSPRYKIIEKKQPVAFWCNPISGHNTLYWYLQNLGQGPELLIRYENEEAVDDSQLPKDRFSAERLKGVDSTLKIQPAELGDSAVYLCASSFRQGVQETQYFGPGTRLLVL.

This clonotype was detected a few times. The rearrangement joins TRBV6-1 to TRBJ2-1; D may be TRBD2 (7 bases). From germline, CDR1 is MNHNS and CDR2 SASEGT. The CDR3 totals 13 residues. The V and J ends lost 8 bases and 9 bases respectively, with 17 bases between them. CDR3 sequence (DNA): TGTGCCAGCCAAGGGGGGGCGGTCGGTGAGCAGTTCTTC. It translates to CASQGGAVGEQFF.

V usage is TRBV7-9 and J usage is TRBJ1-1; D is unclear. Germline loops: CDR1 SEHNR, CDR2 FQNEAQ (reference sequence). The CDR3 covers 13 residues. The V and J ends lost 3 bases and 0 bases respectively, with 5 bases between them. CDR3 protein: CASSLWMNTEAFF. In DNA form, the CDR3 reads TGTGCCAGCAGCTTGTGGATGAACACTGAAGCTTTCTTT.

This clonotype was seen a handful of times. This chain connects TRBV9 to TRBJ2-3, with 8 bases lining up with TRBD2. Unmatched junction bases numbered 3, after V lost 2 bases and J lost 1 base. Per the germline V gene, CDR1 is SGDLS and CDR2 is YYNGEE. This CDR3 has 15 residues. The CDR3 coding sequence is TGTGCCAGCAGCGTCGCGGGGGGTCGCACAGATACGCAGTATTTT. Translating it yields CASSVAGGRTDTQYF.

J is TRBJ2-7 and V is TRBV9, with no clear D. V was cut by 0 bases and J by 3 bases, with 13 bases left in between. Germline assignment: CDR1 SGDLS and CDR2 YYNGEE. There are 15 residues in the CDR3. CDR3 bases: TGTGCCAGCAGCGTAGAGCCCAGCGACTTCTACGAGCAGTACTTC. This translates into CASSVEPSDFYEQYF.